This T cell receptor beta chain was observed in a study of blood T cell repertoires in COVID-19 (dated by TCRdb to 2020 to 2022). Context from the whole study: Samples from collaborators originated in the United States, Italy and Spain and spanned both the acute and convalescent phases of COVID-19. The dataset comprised deeply sampled blood TCRbeta repertoires from subjects exposed to, actively infected with, or recovered from COVID-19. HLA class I and class II types, where available, came from metadata supplied by the sample provider rather than from assay-based typing. The repertoires were made available in a free public database intended to serve as a resource for research on the immune response to SARS-CoV-2. Sample metadata almost always included a de-identified subject ID, COVID-19 status, age in years and sex. The material from the prospective study consisted of cDNA or gDNA derived from T cells, B-cell-depleted T cells, or PBMCs. The samples were drawn from two sources: the first 160 participants of the ongoing ImmuneRACE study, and fewer than 1,500 subjects contributed by 6 global collaborators. Study-wide findings and limitations: Clinical and demographic metadata were provided uncurated, with the amount varying by source and participant.

Turning to this clone: This receptor's antigen is unknown. No base quality information exists; no much larger clone differs at one position.

TCRbeta CDR3 regions were amplified from genomic DNA by means of the immunoSEQ Assay, a bias-controlled multiplex PCR. As for how the authors treated the data: Within the assay, amplification of reference gene primers was used to estimate how many nucleated cells each sample contained. To quantify the absolute abundance of each unique TCRbeta CDR3 rearrangement, sequence reads were collapsed and filtered. For each sample, productive Simpson clonality was calculated as the square root of Simpson's diversity index across productive rearrangements. Held by TCRdb, this immuneACCESS table contains in-frame sequences only and omits some clones. Under half of the omission traces to an unresolved V gene where checked; the cause of the rest is unknown. D and trimming come from the DNA, and the V and J calls and clone size come from that table. In this sample the table shows 100,000 to 110,000 clones, about 80% of which occur a single time. The leading ten clones occupy 31% of the sample.

According to the germline V gene, CDR1 reads MNHEY and CDR2 reads SVGAGI. Trimming leaves V shorter by 6 bases and J shorter by 5 bases, with the junction holding 7 bases beyond the gene matches. From cysteine to phenylalanine, the CDR3 is 15 amino acids long. The CDR3 DNA has 45 bases and is translated from base 1. Collaborating institutions collected whole blood in K2EDTA tubes following their own protocols. For TCRbeta analysis, collaborator samples were shipped as frozen whole blood, as isolated PBMCs, or as DNA extracted from either sample type. The chain links TRBV6-5 with TRBJ1-6, with 7 bases aligning to TRBD1. Material for sequencing was peripheral blood. The clonotype originates from a man between 65 and 80 years old with active or convalescent COVID-19. The CDR3 reads as follows: CASSRQGQHNSPLHF. The nucleotide sequence is given as TGTGCCAGCAGCCGCCAGGGACAGCATAATTCACCCCTCCACTTT.